The 4 T cell receptor beta chains reported below all come from one sample, sequenced in a study of regulatory T cells in long-lasting Graves disease. iRepertoire HTBI primers and Arm-PCR of CDR3 regions built TCR beta libraries. Each CDR3 protein gets one entry after TCRdb re-called the multiplex PCR reads with MiXCR. The table has about 400,000 distinct CDR3 sequences, roughly 15% seen once. Time point: newly diagnosed GD, antithyroid drugs for less than 3 months. From PBMCs, RNA was extracted and then used to make the TCR library. The data were also submitted as part of a second study, on T cells in Graves' hyperthyroidism and ophthalmopathy.

Source: peripheral blood mononuclear cells (PBMCs), taken at new diagnosis, from a patient treated with antithyroid drugs. The source of these receptors is a woman between 40 and 50 years old with Graves disease.

The chain is built from TRBV20-1 and TRBJ1-1; D might be TRBD1 (5 bases). V gave up 0 bases and J gave up 4 bases, with 15 bases separating them. This CDR3 comprises 15 residues. Germline CDR1 reads DFQATT; CDR2 reads SNEGSKA (reference sequence). CDR3 bases: TGCAGTGCTAGAGATGGTGGTGGGGACCTCACTGAAGCTTTCTTT. Protein: CSARDGGGDLTEAFF.

This clonotype was observed a handful of times. This sequence joins TRBV20-1 and TRBJ2-7; 11 positions match TRBD2. The length of the CDR3 is 14 residues. With 5 bases clipped from V and 3 bases from J, the junction kept 6 bases outside the gene matches. Germline V gene data show CDR1 as DFQATT and CDR2 as SNEGSKA (reference sequence). CDR3 nucleotide sequence: TGCAGTGCTCGGGGACTAGCGGATTACTACGAGCAGTACTTC. Translated: CSARGLADYYEQYF.

The gene calls are TRBV15 and TRBJ2-7; D might be TRBD1 (6 bases). CDR1 and CDR2 from the germline V gene are LNHNV and YYDKDF (reference sequence). The CDR3 is made up of 17 amino acids. Trimming stripped 4 bases from V and 0 bases from J, with 19 bases between. CDR3 loop: CATSKKGQTLHSYEQYF. The CDR3 DNA follows: TGTGCCACCAGCAAAAAAGGACAGACGCTGCACTCCTACGAGCAGTACTTC.

This clonotype occurred many times. The rearrangement links TRBV29-1 to TRBJ2-5; a possible D gene is TRBD2 (5 bases). The CDR3 is 12 amino acids. The germline gives CDR1 SQVTM, CDR2 ANQGSEA. V was pared by 3 bases and J by 4 bases, with 9 bases between. In DNA, the CDR3 is TGCAGCGTTGACCCGGGATTAGAGACCCAGTACTTC. Translation gives CSVDPGLETQYF.